A single sample is the source of the 25 T cell receptor beta chains below, sequenced in a study of blood T cell repertoires in COVID-19. Profiling relied on immunoSEQ multiplex PCR, and the TCRdb table lists in-frame clones only, not all of them. This table has over 130,000 clones, more than 65% appearing once. Sequenced material: peripheral blood. These receptors were taken from a woman aged 60-75 years with acute or convalescent COVID-19.

The CDR3 coding sequence is TGTGCCAGCGTGGGGGGGTCCCCGATGAACAAGCAATGGAACACTGAAGCTTTCTTT. It translates to CASVGGSPMNKQWNTEAFF. The rearrangement uses TRBV27 and TRBJ1-1; weak D call: TRBD1 (5 bases). The V end lost 8 bases, the J end lost 1 base, and 29 bases lay between the germline ends. The CDR3 is made up of 19 amino acids. Germline lookup yields CDR1 MNHEY and CDR2 SMNVEV (reference sequence).

The chain couples TRBV2 to TRBJ1-2; no firm D call. Germline assignment: CDR1 SNHLY and CDR2 FYNNEI. V was pared by 3 bases and J by 7 bases, with 15 bases between. CDR3 length equals 14 residues. CDR3 residues: CASSDPPVESGYTF. The CDR3 nucleotides read TGTGCCAGCAGTGACCCCCCAGTGGAGTCTGGCTACACCTTC.

This clone showed up just a few times. The V gene is TRBV9, the J gene TRBJ1-1; D uncertain. The germline V gene encodes CDR1 SGDLS and CDR2 YYNGEE. CDR3 length: 14 amino acids. V lost 0 bases, J lost 4 bases, and 10 bases lay in between. CDR3 amino acids: CASSVEAVSTEAFF. The DNA of the CDR3 is TGTGCCAGCAGCGTAGAAGCCGTGAGCACTGAAGCTTTCTTT.

The chain combines TRBV19 with TRBJ1-2, with D perhaps TRBD1 (6 bases). V was trimmed by 5 bases and J by 8 bases, leaving 18 bases between them. The CDR3 runs 14 residues. Germline V lookup: CDR1 LNHDA, CDR2 SQIVND (reference sequence). CDR3 sequence reads: CASSAVQGTRGYTF. Written as DNA, the CDR3 is TGTGCCAGTAGTGCAGTTCAGGGGACGAGAGGCTACACCTTC.

This clone came up a few times. The chain couples TRBV5-1 to TRBJ2-1; 9 nucleotides agree with TRBD2. Germline loops: CDR1 SGHRS, CDR2 YFSETQ. This CDR3 comprises 15 residues. V shed 4 bases, J shed 6 bases, and the junction held 8 bases outside the gene matches. The CDR3 is CASSGIAGDFNEQFF. CDR3 DNA: TGCGCCAGCAGCGGGATAGCGGGAGACTTCAATGAGCAGTTCTTC.

The V call is TRBV28, the J call TRBJ1-5; D is undetermined. V lost 7 bases, J lost 2 bases, and 15 bases lay in between. This CDR3 has 15 residues. Germline V lookup: CDR1 MDHEN, CDR2 SYDVKM. CDR3 in amino acids: CASIPTPPGNQPQHF. The CDR3 coding sequence is TGTGCCAGCATCCCAACCCCCCCAGGCAATCAGCCCCAGCATTTT.

The chain is built from TRBV9 and TRBJ1-2, with 7 bases identical to TRBD1. CDR3 length: 14 amino acids. Germline lookup yields CDR1 SGDLS and CDR2 YYNGEE. V was pared by 4 bases and J by 7 bases, with 10 bases of the junction left unmatched. CDR3 DNA sequence: TGTGCCAGCAGCTTATCCGAGGGGGCGCGTGGCTACACCTTC. Translation gives CASSLSEGARGYTF.

This sequence joins TRBV10-1 and TRBJ1-5; D is unclear. V gave up 4 bases and J gave up 2 bases, with 6 bases separating them. The CDR3 runs to 13 residues. Germline-derived CDR1 and CDR2 are WNHNN and SYGVQD (reference sequence). DNA for the CDR3: TGCGCCAGCAGTGGGGGAGGCAATCAGCCCCAGCATTTT. This sequence encodes CASSGGGNQPQHF.

The chain employs TRBV19 and TRBJ2-1, with 8 bases matching TRBD2. The CDR3 runs 17 residues. Per germline, CDR1 LNHDA and CDR2 SQIVND (reference sequence). V trimming: 3 bases; J trimming: 2 bases; junction bases outside the gene matches: 9. CDR3 region: CASSISLAGRAYNEQFF. The CDR3 region has the DNA TGTGCCAGTAGTATCTCCTTAGCGGGAAGAGCCTACAATGAGCAGTTCTTC.

This clone was observed a single time. The chain couples TRBV18 to TRBJ2-1, with a tentative D call TRBD2 (6 bases). Germline assignment: CDR1 KGHSH and CDR2 LQKENI. The CDR3 is 20 amino acids. Trimming cost V 3 bases and J 0 bases, with 24 bases left between them. The CDR3 sequence is CASSPTPLVGGASSYNEQFF. The CDR3 DNA reads TGTGCCAGCTCACCTACCCCCCTTGTGGGAGGTGCGAGCTCCTACAATGAGCAGTTCTTC.

The chain uses TRBV5-1 and TRBJ2-3; D is ambiguous. This CDR3 has 13 residues. Trimming removed 6 bases at V and 0 bases at J, with 8 bases between. Germline values: CDR1 SGHRS, CDR2 YFSETQ. The CDR3 loop reads CASKTESTDTQYF. DNA of the CDR3: TGCGCCAGCAAAACAGAGAGCACAGATACGCAGTATTTT.

Worth noting for this clone: This sample also contains other DNA sequences that code for the same CDR3. The chain recombines TRBV11-2 with TRBJ1-1; 8 bases line up with TRBD1. This CDR3 has 14 residues. Germline loops: CDR1 SGHAT, CDR2 FQNNGV. J lost 4 bases, V lost 1 base, and 2 bases had no gene match. CDR3 amino acids: CASSLGQGSTEAFF. The DNA of the CDR3 is TGTGCCAGCAGCTTAGGACAGGGGTCCACTGAAGCTTTCTTT.

J is TRBJ1-1 and V is TRBV5-4; 7 bases are a match to TRBD1. This CDR3 has 14 residues. With V trimmed by 3 bases and J by 2 bases, 4 bases remained unmatched. The germline V gene has CDR1 SGHNT and CDR2 YYREEE (reference sequence). The CDR3 DNA is TGTGCCAGCAGCTACAGGGGCCCTAACACTGAAGCTTTCTTT. This codes for CASSYRGPNTEAFF.

This chain joins TRBV3-1 (or the pseudogene TRBV3-2) and TRBJ2-6; 7 nucleotides line up with TRBD1. The junction had 4 bases not matched to a gene; V was cut back by 4 bases and J by 4 bases. Germline V gene sequence: CDR1 LGHDT, CDR2 YNNKEL (reference sequence). The CDR3 consists of 15 residues. CDR3 amino acids: CASSLTGSGANVLTF. The CDR3 region has the DNA TGTGCCAGCAGCCTGACAGGGTCAGGGGCCAACGTCCTGACTTTC.

This clone showed up just once. The gene calls are TRBV19 and TRBJ2-5, with 10 nucleotides matching TRBD1. V trimming: 5 bases; J trimming: 7 bases; junction bases outside the gene matches: 10. Germline assignment: CDR1 LNHDA and CDR2 SQIVND (reference sequence). CDR3 length equals 15 residues. The CDR3 is CASSPWTGGVVTQYF. The CDR3 DNA sequence: TGTGCCAGTAGTCCTTGGACAGGGGGGGTTGTGACCCAGTACTTC.

This clone was picked up many times. The chain joins TRBV6-1 to TRBJ2-3; 9 bases fit TRBD1. The CDR3 totals 15 residues. Germline assignment: CDR1 MNHNS and CDR2 SASEGT. Unmatched junction bases numbered 2, after V lost 3 bases and J lost 1 base. In nucleotides, the CDR3 is TGTGCCAGCAGTGACCGGACAGGGGGCACAGATACGCAGTATTTT. This gives the protein CASSDRTGGTDTQYF.

The count of this clone is one. The chain links TRBV2 to TRBJ2-7, with 11 bases identical to TRBD2. The CDR3 has 14 residues. V lost 4 bases, J lost 3 bases, and 2 bases stayed unmatched. Germline V gene lookup returns CDR1 SNHLY and CDR2 FYNNEI. The CDR3 region is CASSASGRIYEQYF. CDR3 DNA: TGTGCCAGCAGTGCTAGCGGGAGGATCTACGAGCAGTACTTC.

In this sample, this clone turned up once. V and J are TRBV6-2 or TRBV6-3 and TRBJ2-7, with TRBD1 identical over 8 bases. Germline CDR1 MNHEY, CDR2 SVGEGT. This CDR3 region has 13 residues. Unmatched junction bases numbered 2, after V lost 4 bases and J lost 3 bases. The CDR3 loop reads CASSFDRGYEQYF. CDR3 sequence (DNA): TGTGCCAGCAGTTTCGACAGGGGCTACGAGCAGTACTTC.

Notes on this clone: The same CDR3 can be traced to other DNA sequences in this sample. This sequence joins TRBV19 and TRBJ1-6; weak D call: TRBD1 (5 bases). The CDR3 is made up of 13 amino acids. V was clipped by 8 bases and J by 4 bases, with 9 bases between them. Germline CDR1 is LNHDA and CDR2 is SQIVND (reference sequence). As DNA, the CDR3 is TGTGCCAGTTCGGCAGGGTATAATTCACCCCTCCACTTT. It yields the protein CASSAGYNSPLHF.

The chain links TRBV6-5 to TRBJ1-1; 9 bases line up with TRBD1. Germline assignment: CDR1 MNHEY and CDR2 SVGAGI. The CDR3 length is 14 residues. V was pared by 7 bases and J by 3 bases, with 6 bases of the junction left unmatched. The CDR3 here is CASTTTGGDTEAFF. CDR3 nucleotide sequence: TGTGCCAGCACCACGACAGGGGGAGACACTGAAGCTTTCTTT.

The V call is TRBV11-3, the J call TRBJ2-7; 15 bases fit TRBD2. The CDR3 runs 16 residues. The J segment lost 5 bases and the V segment lost 5 bases, leaving 7 bases of the junction unmatched. The germline V gene has CDR1 SGHNT and CDR2 YENEEA. The chain's CDR3 is CASSRTGTSGRNEQYF. The CDR3 region has the DNA TGTGCCAGCAGCCGGACCGGGACTAGCGGGAGGAACGAGCAGTACTTC.

The chain recombines TRBV2 with TRBJ1-1; 7 bases are a match to TRBD1. Germline V gene data show CDR1 as SNHLY and CDR2 as FYNNEI. This CDR3 spans 12 amino acids. Trimming at V came to 6 bases and at J to 6 bases, leaving 4 bases not matched to a gene. The DNA for the CDR3 is TGTGCCAGCAGCAGGGGACAGCCTGAAGCTTTCTTT. As protein: CASSRGQPEAFF.

J is TRBJ2-7 and V is TRBV7-9; a possible D gene is TRBD2 (6 bases). The ends were cut back, 5 bases at V and 4 bases at J, with 27 bases in the middle. This CDR3 comprises 18 residues. Germline CDR1 SEHNR, CDR2 FQNEAQ (reference sequence). CDR3 coding DNA: TGTGCCAGCAGCCCCTTACTAGCTACTCTCCACTCGGGATACGAGCAGTACTTC. It codes for CASSPLLATLHSGYEQYF.

The chain combines TRBV7-8 with TRBJ1-5; unclear D gene. Germline-derived CDR1 and CDR2 are SGHVS and FQNEAQ. Trimming stripped 2 bases from V and 0 bases from J, with 11 bases between. This CDR3 spans 16 amino acids. For the CDR3, the DNA is TGTGCCAGCAGCTTATTGGTAGCTAATAGCAATCAGCCCCAGCATTTT. Translated, it gives CASSLLVANSNQPQHF.

The chain joins TRBV24-1 to TRBJ2-1; 7 bases are shared with TRBD1. With 7 bases clipped from V and 14 bases from J, the junction kept 10 bases outside the gene matches. Per the germline V gene, CDR1 is KGHDR and CDR2 is SFDVKD. The CDR3 loop spans 12 amino acids. In DNA, the CDR3 is TGTGCCACCAGCGCCCAGGGGGTTACGGAGTTCTTC. Translating it yields CATSAQGVTEFF.